The subject of this entry is one TCR beta chain. This sample was taken from a study of blood T cells in healthy people across ages. Germline assignment: CDR1 SGHRS and CDR2 YFSETQ. Trimming took off 1 base at V and 2 bases at J, with 8 bases between the two ends. The length of the CDR3 is 14 residues. Primers used in a second PCR of roughly 6 to 11 cycles were a sample-barcoded 5' primer and a J-beta primer mix. Through a template-switch adaptor with 12 random nucleotides, each cDNA molecule received a tag. Via MiXCR, TCRdb re-called the 5' RACE reads, giving one row per CDR3 protein. This sample has some 1,500,000 distinct CDR3 sequences; 40% to 45% occur once, and the top ten carry about 3.8%.

The clonotype was recovered from a woman aged 18-35 years in good health. The rearrangement joins TRBV5-1 to TRBJ2-3; D remains ambiguous. Sequencing was performed on blood. Written as DNA, the CDR3 is TGCGCCAGCAGCTTGCGGCAGATCACAGATACGCAGTATTTT. Its protein is CASSLRQITDTQYF.